The 13 T cell receptor beta chains listed next were all sequenced from one sample in a study of shared clonotypes between healthy human individuals. CD45RO-negative, CCR7-selected cells formed the naive CD8 fraction, which excluded terminally differentiated effector memory CD45RA+ cells. TCRdb's copy holds only in-frame clones and misses some; the assay was immunoSEQ multiplex PCR. In the table there are millions of clones, 90% to 95% of which are singletons. The sequenced sample was naive CD8+ T cells from PBMCs. The receptors shown here come from a man between 18 and 29 years old in good health. Some clones in this sample may be carry-over from other donors' samples.

V gene TRBV5-4 combines with J gene TRBJ2-5; 7 bases are a match to TRBD2. Trimming removed 1 base from V and 2 bases from J; junction bases left unmatched: 8. The CDR3 totals 16 residues. CDR1 is SGHNT, CDR2 YYREEE, per germline (reference sequence). The CDR3 reads CASSLRREKRQETQYF. DNA for the CDR3: TGTGCCAGCAGCTTGAGGCGGGAGAAGAGACAAGAGACCCAGTACTTC.

This clone was counted a single time. This chain connects TRBV6-5 to TRBJ2-3; the D gene could be TRBD1 or TRBD2 (6 bases each). CDR1 MNHEY and CDR2 SVGAGI come from the germline V gene. This CDR3 contains 15 residues. V lost 2 bases and J lost 6, with 15 bases in between. The CDR3 reads CASSYVGGSGDTQYF. Written as DNA, the CDR3 is TGTGCCAGCAGTTACGTGGGGGGCAGTGGTGATACGCAGTATTTT.

V usage is TRBV6-5 and J usage is TRBJ1-5, with a possible D match to TRBD1 (5 bases). The V end lost 6 bases, the J end lost 7 bases, and 13 bases lay between the germline ends. The CDR3 is made up of 13 amino acids. Per the germline V gene, CDR1 is MNHEY and CDR2 is SVGAGI. CDR3 residues: CASRGEWGQPQHF. CDR3 nucleotides: TGTGCCAGCAGGGGGGAATGGGGCCAGCCCCAGCATTTT.

The CDR3 region has the DNA TGTGCCAGCAGCTTAGAGGAGCCTTGGCAGGGGTATAGCACAGATACGCAGTATTTT. Its translation: CASSLEEPWQGYSTDTQYF. V is TRBV7-2 and J is TRBJ2-3; D perhaps matches TRBD1 (6 bases). The V gene's germline CDR1 is SGHTA and CDR2 FQGNSA. CDR3 length: 19 amino acids. V was cut by 1 base and J by 0 bases, with 20 bases left in between.

The J gene is TRBJ1-3, the V gene TRBV7-8, with TRBD1 as a possible D gene (5 bases). This CDR3 is 15 amino acids long. V dropped 4 bases and J dropped 0 bases, with 10 bases sitting between them. Germline CDR1 SGHVS, CDR2 FQNEAQ. CDR3 coding DNA: TGTGCCAGCAGCTCGGGACGGAGCTCTGGAAACACCATATATTTT. Amino acid sequence: CASSSGRSSGNTIYF.

The chain joins TRBV27 to TRBJ2-3, with D hard to call. The CDR3 has 14 residues. The germline V gene encodes CDR1 MNHEY and CDR2 SMNVEV (reference sequence). Trimming took 7 bases from V and 0 from J, leaving 11 bases between them. The CDR3: CASKLQESTDTQYF. As DNA, the CDR3 is TGTGCCAGCAAACTCCAGGAAAGCACAGATACGCAGTATTTT.

On this clone: This sample also contains other DNA sequences that code for the same CDR3. The V call is TRBV19, the J call TRBJ1-1, with D perhaps TRBD1 (5 bases). Germline V gives CDR1 LNHDA, CDR2 SQIVND (reference sequence). The CDR3 extends over 15 amino acids. V was clipped by 2 bases and J by 0 bases, with 10 bases between them. This CDR3 reads CASSISDSLNTEAFF. As DNA, the CDR3 is TGTGCCAGTAGTATATCCGACAGTTTGAACACTGAAGCTTTCTTT.

CDR3 coding DNA: TGTGCCAGCAGCTCGGGACAGGGGGCAGGGGAGACCCAGTACTTC. Translating gives CASSSGQGAGETQYF. The chain employs TRBV7-8 and TRBJ2-5; 12 bases fit TRBD1. The V and J ends lost 4 bases and 5 bases, in that order; junction bases with no gene match: 5. The CDR3 totals 15 residues. Germline loops: CDR1 SGHVS, CDR2 FQNEAQ.

V and J are TRBV10-1 and TRBJ2-7, with TRBD1 matching 11 bases. CDR3 length: 13 residues. The J segment lost 2 bases and the V segment lost 9 bases, leaving 3 bases of the junction unmatched. Germline values: CDR1 WNHNN, CDR2 SYGVQD (reference sequence). The DNA for the CDR3 is TGCGCCAGAGGACAGGGGGCCACCTACGAGCAGTACTTC. Protein: CARGQGATYEQYF.

This chain joins TRBV4-1 and TRBJ2-1, with D perhaps matching TRBD1 (5 bases). V gave up 1 base and J gave up 6 bases, with 19 bases separating them. CDR1 is MGHRA and CDR2 is YSYEKL in the germline V gene. The CDR3 has 17 residues. The chain's CDR3 is CASSQVAGHGYRNEQFF. CDR3 nucleotides: TGCGCCAGCAGCCAAGTAGCAGGGCATGGGTACCGCAATGAGCAGTTCTTC.

This clone was detected only a few times. This chain uses TRBV15 with TRBJ1-5; no clear D gene. Trimming removed 4 bases from V and 3 bases from J, with 13 bases in between. Germline assignment: CDR1 LNHNV and CDR2 YYDKDF (reference sequence). This CDR3 contains 15 residues. Written as DNA, the CDR3 is TGTGCCACCAGCACCGAAGGAAAGTACAATCAGCCCCAGCATTTT. It translates to CATSTEGKYNQPQHF.

The V call is TRBV7-6, the J call TRBJ2-3; 15 bases align to TRBD2. In germline, CDR1 is SGHVS, CDR2 FNYEAQ. The length of the CDR3 is 15 residues. Losses at the gene ends were 4 bases for V and 6 bases for J; bases not matched to a gene: 2. DNA of the CDR3: TGTGCCAGCAGCTGGACTAGCGGGAGGGCGGATACGCAGTATTTT. Its protein product is CASSWTSGRADTQYF. The complete variable domain, with remaining parts taken from reference TRBV7-6 and TRBJ2-3, reads GAGVSQSPRYKVTKRGQDVALRCDPISGHVSLYWYRQALGQGPEFLTYFNYEAQQDKSGLPNDRFSAERPEGSISTLTIQRTEQRDSAMYRCASSWTSGRADTQYFGPGTRLTVL.

The chain joins TRBV6-6 to TRBJ2-7; tentatively, D is TRBD1 or TRBD2 (5 bases each). The ends were cut back, 3 bases at V and 2 bases at J, with 14 bases in the middle. Germline CDR1 reads MNHNY; CDR2 reads SVGAGI (reference sequence). This CDR3 is 15 amino acids long. CDR3 nucleotide sequence: TGTGCCAGCAGTTATGAGGCAGGGAGTCCCTACGAGCAGTACTTC. Translated: CASSYEAGSPYEQYF.